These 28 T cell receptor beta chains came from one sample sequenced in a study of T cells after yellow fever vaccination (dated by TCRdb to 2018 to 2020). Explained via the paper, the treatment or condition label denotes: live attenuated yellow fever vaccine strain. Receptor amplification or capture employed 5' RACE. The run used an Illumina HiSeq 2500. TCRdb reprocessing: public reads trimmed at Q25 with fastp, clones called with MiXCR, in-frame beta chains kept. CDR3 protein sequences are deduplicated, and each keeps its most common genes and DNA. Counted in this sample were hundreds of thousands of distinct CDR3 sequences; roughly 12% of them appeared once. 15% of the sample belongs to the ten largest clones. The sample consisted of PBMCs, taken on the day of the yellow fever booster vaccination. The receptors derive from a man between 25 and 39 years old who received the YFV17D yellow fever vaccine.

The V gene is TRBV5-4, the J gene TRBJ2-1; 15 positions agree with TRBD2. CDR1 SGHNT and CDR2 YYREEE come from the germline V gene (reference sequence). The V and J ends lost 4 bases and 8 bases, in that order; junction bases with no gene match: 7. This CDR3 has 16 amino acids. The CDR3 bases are TGTGCCAGCAGCGCCTGGACTAGCGGGAGGGCCGATGAGCAGTTCTTC. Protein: CASSAWTSGRADEQFF.

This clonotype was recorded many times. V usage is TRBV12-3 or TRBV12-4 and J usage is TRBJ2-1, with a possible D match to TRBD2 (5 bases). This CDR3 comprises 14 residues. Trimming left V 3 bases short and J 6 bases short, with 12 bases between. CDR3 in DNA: TGTGCCAGCAGTTTCGAGAGAGGGCGCAATGAGCAGTTCTTC. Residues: CASSFERGRNEQFF.

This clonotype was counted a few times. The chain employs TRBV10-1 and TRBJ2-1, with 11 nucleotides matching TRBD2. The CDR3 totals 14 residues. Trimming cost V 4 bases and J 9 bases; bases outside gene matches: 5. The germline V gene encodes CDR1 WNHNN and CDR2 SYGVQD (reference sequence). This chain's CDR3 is CASSAGTSGVEQFF. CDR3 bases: TGCGCCAGCAGTGCCGGGACTAGCGGAGTTGAGCAGTTCTTC.

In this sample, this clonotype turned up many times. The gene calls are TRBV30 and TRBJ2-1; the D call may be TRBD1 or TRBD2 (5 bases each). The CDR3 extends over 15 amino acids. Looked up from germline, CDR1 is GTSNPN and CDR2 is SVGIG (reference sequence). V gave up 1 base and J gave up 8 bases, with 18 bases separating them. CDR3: CAWSAGRRFPDEQFF. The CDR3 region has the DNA TGTGCCTGGAGTGCGGGACGAAGGTTTCCGGATGAGCAGTTCTTC.

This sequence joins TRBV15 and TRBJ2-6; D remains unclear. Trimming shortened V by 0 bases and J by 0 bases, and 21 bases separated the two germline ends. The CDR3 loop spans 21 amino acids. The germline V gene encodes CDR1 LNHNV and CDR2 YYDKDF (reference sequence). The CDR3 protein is CATSRDWWAGRSSSGANVLTF. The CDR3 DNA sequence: TGTGCCACCAGCAGAGATTGGTGGGCCGGGCGCTCCAGCTCTGGGGCCAACGTCCTGACTTTC.

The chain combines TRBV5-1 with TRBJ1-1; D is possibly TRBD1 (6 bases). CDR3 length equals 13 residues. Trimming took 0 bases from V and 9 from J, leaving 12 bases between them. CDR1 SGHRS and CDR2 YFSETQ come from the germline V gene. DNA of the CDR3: TGCGCCAGCAGCTTGGACAGGGAACGCCAAGCTTTCTTT. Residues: CASSLDRERQAFF.

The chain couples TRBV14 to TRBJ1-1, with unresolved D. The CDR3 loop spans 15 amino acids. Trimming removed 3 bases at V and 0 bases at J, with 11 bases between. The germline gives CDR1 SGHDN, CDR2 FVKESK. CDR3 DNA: TGTGCCAGCAGCCATTTAAGTCTACTGAACACTGAAGCTTTCTTT. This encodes CASSHLSLLNTEAFF.

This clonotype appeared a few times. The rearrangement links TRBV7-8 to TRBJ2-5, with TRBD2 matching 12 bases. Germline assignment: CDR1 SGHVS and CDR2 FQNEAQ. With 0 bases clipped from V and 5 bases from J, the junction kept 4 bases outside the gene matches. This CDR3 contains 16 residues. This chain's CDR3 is CASSLALAGGPETQYF. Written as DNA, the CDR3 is TGTGCCAGCAGCTTAGCGCTAGCGGGAGGGCCGGAGACCCAGTACTTC.

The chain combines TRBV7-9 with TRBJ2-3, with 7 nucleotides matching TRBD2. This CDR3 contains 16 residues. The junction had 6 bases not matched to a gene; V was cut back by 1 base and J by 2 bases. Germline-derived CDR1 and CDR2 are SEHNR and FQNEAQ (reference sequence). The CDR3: CASSLVLAEITDTQYF. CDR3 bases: TGTGCCAGCAGCTTAGTCCTAGCGGAGATCACAGATACGCAGTATTTT.

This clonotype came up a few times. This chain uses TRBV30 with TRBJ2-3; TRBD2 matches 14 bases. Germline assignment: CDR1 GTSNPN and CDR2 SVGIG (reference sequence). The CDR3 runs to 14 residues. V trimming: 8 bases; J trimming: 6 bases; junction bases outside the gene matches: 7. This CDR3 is CASGLAGGRDTQYF. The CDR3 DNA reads TGTGCCAGCGGACTAGCGGGAGGAAGGGATACGCAGTATTTT.

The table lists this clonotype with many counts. The CDR3 here is CASSPPSGRYEQYF. As DNA, the CDR3 is TGTGCCAGCTCACCACCTAGCGGGAGGTACGAGCAGTACTTC. The chain employs TRBV18 and TRBJ2-7; the match to TRBD2 covers 10 bases. The trim removed 0 bases at V and 4 bases at J, leaving 0 bases unmatched. The CDR3 runs to 14 residues. From germline, CDR1 is KGHSH and CDR2 LQKENI.

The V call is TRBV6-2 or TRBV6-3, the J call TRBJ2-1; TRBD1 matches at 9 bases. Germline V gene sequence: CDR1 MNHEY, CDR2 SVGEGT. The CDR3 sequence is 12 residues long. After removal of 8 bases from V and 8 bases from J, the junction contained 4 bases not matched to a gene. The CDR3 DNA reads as TGTGCCAGCGGACAGGGGAGGGATGAGCAGTTCTTC. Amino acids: CASGQGRDEQFF.

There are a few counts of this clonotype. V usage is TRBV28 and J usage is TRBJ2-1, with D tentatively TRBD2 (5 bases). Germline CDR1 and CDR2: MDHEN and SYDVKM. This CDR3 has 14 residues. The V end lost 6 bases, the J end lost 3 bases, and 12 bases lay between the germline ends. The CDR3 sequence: CASRTSGIYNEQFF. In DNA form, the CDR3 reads TGTGCCAGCAGAACCAGCGGAATCTACAATGAGCAGTTCTTC.

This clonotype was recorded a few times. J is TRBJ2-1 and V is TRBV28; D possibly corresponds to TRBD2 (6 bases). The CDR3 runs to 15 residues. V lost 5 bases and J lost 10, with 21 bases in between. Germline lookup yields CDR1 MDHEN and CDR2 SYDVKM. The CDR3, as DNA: TGTGCCAGCAGTCTTATACGGGAGACGTTGGGGGAGCAGTTCTTC. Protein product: CASSLIRETLGEQFF.

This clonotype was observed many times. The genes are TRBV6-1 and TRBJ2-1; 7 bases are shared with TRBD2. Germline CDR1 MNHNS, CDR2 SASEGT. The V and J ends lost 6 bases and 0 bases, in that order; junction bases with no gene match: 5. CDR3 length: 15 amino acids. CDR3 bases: TGTGCCAGCAGGCCCGGCGGGAGCTCCTACAATGAGCAGTTCTTC. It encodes CASRPGGSSYNEQFF.

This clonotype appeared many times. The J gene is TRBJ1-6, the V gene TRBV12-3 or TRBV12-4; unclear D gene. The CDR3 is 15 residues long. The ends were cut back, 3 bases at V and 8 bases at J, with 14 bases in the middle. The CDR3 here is CASSLEPPLDSPLHF. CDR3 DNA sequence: TGTGCCAGCAGTTTGGAACCACCCCTAGATTCACCCCTCCACTTT.

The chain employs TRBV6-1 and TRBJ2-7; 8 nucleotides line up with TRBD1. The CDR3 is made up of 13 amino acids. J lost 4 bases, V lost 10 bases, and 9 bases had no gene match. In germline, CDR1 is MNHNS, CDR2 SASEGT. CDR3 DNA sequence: TGTGCCACCTCTCCCGGGACAGGTTACGAGCAGTACTTC. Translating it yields CATSPGTGYEQYF.

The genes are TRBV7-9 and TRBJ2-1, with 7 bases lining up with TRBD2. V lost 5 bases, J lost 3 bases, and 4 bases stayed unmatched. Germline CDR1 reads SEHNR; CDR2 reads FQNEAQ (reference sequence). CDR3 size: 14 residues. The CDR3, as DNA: TGTGCCAGCAGCGATATAGCGGGCTACAATGAGCAGTTCTTC. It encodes CASSDIAGYNEQFF.

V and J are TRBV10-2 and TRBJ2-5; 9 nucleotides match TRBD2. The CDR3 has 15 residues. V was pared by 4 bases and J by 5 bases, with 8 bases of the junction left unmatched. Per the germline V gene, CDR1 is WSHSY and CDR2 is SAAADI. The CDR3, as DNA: TGCGCCAGCAGTGTACTAGCGGGTGAGGCGGAGACCCAGTACTTC. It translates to CASSVLAGEAETQYF.

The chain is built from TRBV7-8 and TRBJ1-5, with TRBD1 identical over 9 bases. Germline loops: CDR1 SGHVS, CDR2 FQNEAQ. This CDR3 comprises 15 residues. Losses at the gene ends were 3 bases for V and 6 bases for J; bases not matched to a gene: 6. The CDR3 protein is CASSLGQGGGQPQHF. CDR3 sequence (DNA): TGTGCCAGCAGCTTGGGACAGGGAGGCGGTCAGCCCCAGCATTTT. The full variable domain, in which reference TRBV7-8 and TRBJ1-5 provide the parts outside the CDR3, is GAGVSQSPRYKVAKRGQDVALRCDPISGHVSLFWYQQALGQGPEFLTYFQNEAQLDKSGLPSDRFFAERPEGSVSTLKIQRTQQEDSAVYLCASSLGQGGGQPQHFGDGTRLSIL.

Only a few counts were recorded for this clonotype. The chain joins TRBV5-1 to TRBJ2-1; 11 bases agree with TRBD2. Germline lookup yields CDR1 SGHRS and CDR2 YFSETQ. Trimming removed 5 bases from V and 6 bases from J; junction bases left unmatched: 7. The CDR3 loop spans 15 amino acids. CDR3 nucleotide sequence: TGCGCCAGCAGATTTCTAGCGGGAGGAGGCAATGAGCAGTTCTTC. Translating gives CASRFLAGGGNEQFF.

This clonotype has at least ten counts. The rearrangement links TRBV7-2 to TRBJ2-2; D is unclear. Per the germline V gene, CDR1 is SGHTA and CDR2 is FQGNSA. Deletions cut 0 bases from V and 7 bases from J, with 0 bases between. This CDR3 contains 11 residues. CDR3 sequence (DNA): TGTGCCAGCAGCTTAGCCGGGGAGCTGTTTTTT. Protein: CASSLAGELFF.

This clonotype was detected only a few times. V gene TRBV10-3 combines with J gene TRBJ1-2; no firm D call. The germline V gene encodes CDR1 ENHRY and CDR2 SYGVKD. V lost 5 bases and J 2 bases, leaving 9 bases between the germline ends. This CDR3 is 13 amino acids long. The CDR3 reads CAISQSQNYGYTF. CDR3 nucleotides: TGTGCCATCAGTCAATCACAGAACTATGGCTACACCTTC.

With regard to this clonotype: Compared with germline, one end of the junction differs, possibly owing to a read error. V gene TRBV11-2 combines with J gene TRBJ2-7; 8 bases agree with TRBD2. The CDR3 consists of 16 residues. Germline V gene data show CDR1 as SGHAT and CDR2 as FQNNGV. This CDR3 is CASSGLRGTSSSEQYF. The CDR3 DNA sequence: TGTGCCAGCAGCGGATTAAGGGGGACTAGTTCCTCCGAGCAGTACTTC.

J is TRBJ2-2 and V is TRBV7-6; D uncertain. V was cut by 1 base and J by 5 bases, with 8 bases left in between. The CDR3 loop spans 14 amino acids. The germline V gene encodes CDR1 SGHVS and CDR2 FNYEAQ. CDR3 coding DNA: TGTGCCAGCAGCTTAGTGCCACAGACCGGGGAGCTGTTTTTT. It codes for CASSLVPQTGELFF.

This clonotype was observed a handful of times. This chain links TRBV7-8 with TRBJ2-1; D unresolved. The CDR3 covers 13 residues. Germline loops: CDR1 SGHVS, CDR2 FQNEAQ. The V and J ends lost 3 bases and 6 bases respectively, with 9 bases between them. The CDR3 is CASSFTTLNEQFF. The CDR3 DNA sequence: TGTGCCAGCAGCTTCACAACACTCAATGAGCAGTTCTTC.

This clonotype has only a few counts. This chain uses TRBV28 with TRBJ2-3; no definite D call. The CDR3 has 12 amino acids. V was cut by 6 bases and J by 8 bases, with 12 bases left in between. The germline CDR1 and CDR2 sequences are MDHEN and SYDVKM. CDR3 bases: TGTGCCAGCAGCCCAAGTTGGGTTACGCAGTATTTT. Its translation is CASSPSWVTQYF.

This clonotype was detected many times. Here the CDR3 reads CSPAPDQYNEQFF. CDR3 nucleotides: TGCAGTCCGGCCCCAGACCAATACAATGAGCAGTTCTTC. The genes are TRBV20-1 and TRBJ2-1; D unclear. CDR3 length equals 13 residues. Germline-derived CDR1 and CDR2 are DFQATT and SNEGSKA (reference sequence). V lost 8 bases and J lost 4, with 15 bases in between.